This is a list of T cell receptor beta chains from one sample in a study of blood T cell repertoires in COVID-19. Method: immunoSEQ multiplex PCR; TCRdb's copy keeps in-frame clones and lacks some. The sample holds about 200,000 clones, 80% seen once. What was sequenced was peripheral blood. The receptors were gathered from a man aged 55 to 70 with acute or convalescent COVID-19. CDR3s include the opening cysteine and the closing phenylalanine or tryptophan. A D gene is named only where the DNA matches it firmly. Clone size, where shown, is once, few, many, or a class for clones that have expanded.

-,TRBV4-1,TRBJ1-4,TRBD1,CASSPPGQTEKLFF,TGCGCCAGCAGCCCTCCGGGACAGACTGAAAAACTGTTTTTT
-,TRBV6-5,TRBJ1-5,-,CASSYPQGESNQPQHF,TGTGCCAGCAGTTACCCACAGGGTGAAAGTAATCAGCCCCAGCATTTT
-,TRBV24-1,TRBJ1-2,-,CATSAQVINYGYTF,TGTGCCACCAGTGCTCAGGTCATTAACTATGGCTACACCTTC
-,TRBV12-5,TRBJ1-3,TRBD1,CASGLVVTGAGNTIYF,TGTGCTAGTGGTTTGGTAGTAACAGGGGCTGGAAACACCATATATTTT
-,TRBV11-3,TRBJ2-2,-,CASSLDSASAGELFF,TGTGCCAGCAGCTTAGATTCTGCTTCAGCCGGGGAGCTGTTTTTT
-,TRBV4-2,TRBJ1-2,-,CASSQDQGPGYGYTF,TGTGCCAGCAGCCAAGACCAGGGTCCCGGCTATGGCTACACCTTC
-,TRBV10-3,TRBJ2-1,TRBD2,CAISGLARNNEQFF,TGTGCCATCAGTGGACTAGCGAGAAACAATGAGCAGTTCTTC
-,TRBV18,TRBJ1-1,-,CASSPPRAMGPEAFF,TGTGCCAGCTCACCACCCAGGGCAATGGGCCCTGAAGCTTTCTTT
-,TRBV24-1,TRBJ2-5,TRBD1,CATSDSGTADSQETQYF,TGTGCCACCAGTGATTCAGGGACAGCAGACTCTCAAGAGACCCAGTACTTC
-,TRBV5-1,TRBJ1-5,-,CASSLGQINQPQHF,TGCGCCAGCAGCTTAGGACAGATCAATCAGCCCCAGCATTTT
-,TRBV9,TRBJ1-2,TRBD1,CASSVEGQGYYGYTF,TGTGCCAGCAGCGTAGAGGGACAGGGGTACTATGGCTACACCTTC
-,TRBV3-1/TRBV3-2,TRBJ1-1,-,CASRFGLNTEAFF,TGTGCCAGCAGATTCGGACTTAACACTGAAGCTTTCTTT
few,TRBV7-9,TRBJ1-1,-,CASSLAPYEAFF,TGTGCCAGCAGCTTAGCACCCTATGAAGCTTTCTTT
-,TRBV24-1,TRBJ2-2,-,CATSDFGTGELFF,TGTGCCACCAGTGATTTCGGTACCGGGGAGCTGTTTTTT
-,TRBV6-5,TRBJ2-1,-,CASRAVSLPNEQFF,TGTGCCAGCAGAGCGGTGTCCCTCCCCAATGAGCAGTTCTTC
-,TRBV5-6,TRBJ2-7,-,CASSLAGLSYEQYF,TGTGCCAGCAGCTTGGCGGGATTATCCTACGAGCAGTACTTC
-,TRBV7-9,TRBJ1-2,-,CASSLRGSPGGYTF,TGTGCCAGCAGCTTAAGGGGGAGTCCGGGCGGCTACACCTTC
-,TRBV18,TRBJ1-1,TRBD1,CASSTGTANTEAFF,TGTGCCAGCTCGACCGGGACAGCGAACACTGAAGCTTTCTTT
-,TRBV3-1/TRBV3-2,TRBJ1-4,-,CASASVSATNEKLFF,TGTGCCAGCGCATCTGTTAGTGCAACTAATGAAAAACTGTTTTTT
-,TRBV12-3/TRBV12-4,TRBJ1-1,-,CASRWRQNTEAFF,TGTGCCAGCAGATGGCGGCAGAACACTGAAGCTTTCTTT
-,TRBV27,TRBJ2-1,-,CASSLSRHPRDGEFF,TGTGCCAGCAGTTTATCCAGACACCCCCGAGACGGCGAGTTCTTC
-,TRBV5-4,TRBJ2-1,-,CASSLLGGGRQFF,TGTGCCAGCAGCTTACTAGGGGGTGGGCGGCAGTTCTTC
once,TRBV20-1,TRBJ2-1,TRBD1,CSARGQVEQFF,TGCAGTGCTCGGGGACAGGTAGAGCAGTTCTTC
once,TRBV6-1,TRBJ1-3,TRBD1,CASSEGQGDSGNTIYF,TGTGCCAGCAGTGAAGGACAGGGGGACTCTGGAAACACCATATATTTT
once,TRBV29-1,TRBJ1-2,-,CSAASPGIYGYTF,TGCAGCGCCGCCAGTCCGGGAATCTATGGCTACACCTTC
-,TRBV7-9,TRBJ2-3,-,CASSLLVGVPDTQYF,TGTGCCAGCAGCTTACTAGTTGGCGTACCAGATACGCAGTATTTT
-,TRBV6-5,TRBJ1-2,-,CASRRLESGSTDTF,TGTGCCAGCAGGAGACTAGAATCCGGGTCCACGGACACCTTC
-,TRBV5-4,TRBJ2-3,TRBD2,CASSLTSGRGTDTQYF,TGTGCCAGCAGCTTGACTAGCGGGAGGGGCACAGATACGCAGTATTTT
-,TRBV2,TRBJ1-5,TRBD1,CASSLDRDQPQHF,TGTGCCAGCAGCCTTGACAGGGATCAGCCCCAGCATTTT
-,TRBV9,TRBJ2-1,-,CASSPRVADSYNEQFF,TGTGCCAGCAGCCCTCGAGTAGCGGATTCCTACAATGAGCAGTTCTTC
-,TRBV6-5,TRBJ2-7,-,CASSYVGGEQYF,TGTGCCAGCAGTTACGTGGGGGGCGAGCAGTACTTC
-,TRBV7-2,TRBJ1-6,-,CASSVQGTGGSPLHF,TGTGCCAGCAGCGTTCAGGGGACGGGAGGGTCACCCCTCCACTTT
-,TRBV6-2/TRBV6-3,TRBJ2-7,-,CASSYGRLREPYEQYF,TGTGCCAGCAGTTACGGTAGGCTCCGGGAGCCCTACGAGCAGTACTTC
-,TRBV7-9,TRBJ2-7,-,CASSLAAVYEQYF,TGTGCCAGCAGCCTGGCGGCGGTCTACGAGCAGTACTTC
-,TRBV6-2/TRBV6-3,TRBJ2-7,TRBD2,CASSSQGPGLAGAISYEQYF,TGTGCCAGCAGTTCACAGGGGCCTGGACTAGCGGGGGCGATATCCTACGAGCAGTACTTC
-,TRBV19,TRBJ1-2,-,CASSPYGGAVHYGYTF,TGTGCCAGTAGTCCCTATGGGGGGGCTGTGCACTATGGCTACACCTTC
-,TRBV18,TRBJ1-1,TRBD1,CASSPRRQGPMNTEAFF,TGTGCCAGCTCACCACGTAGACAGGGCCCTATGAACACTGAAGCTTTCTTT